The TCR beta chain described here comes from a study of regulatory T cells in long-lasting Graves disease. Study context: The study enrolled newly diagnosed Graves' patients on antithyroid drugs under 3 months.

General observations from the study: When disease was persistent, TRBV28, TRBJ1-2 and TRBJ2-5 were the favored segments. Analysis covered peripheral blood alone, not thyroid tissue.

The time point here: newly diagnosed GD, antithyroid drugs for less than 3 months. The authors made the TCR library using RNA they extracted from PBMCs. With iRepertoire HTBI primers and Arm-PCR of CDR3 regions, TCR beta libraries were built. Each CDR3 protein is one row after TCRdb ran MiXCR on the multiplex PCR reads. The data contain 200,000 to 250,000 distinct CDR3 sequences, around 20% of them seen just once; the ten biggest clones take up around 13%. There are 15 residues in the CDR3. The ends were cut back, 2 bases at V and 6 bases at J, with 16 bases in the middle. Germline CDR1 reads LGHNA; CDR2 reads YSLEER. This clonotype came up many times. The target antigen is unknown.

The starting material was peripheral blood mononuclear cells (PBMCs), obtained at new diagnosis, from a patient treated with antithyroid drugs. The J gene is TRBJ1-2, the V gene TRBV4-3; tentatively, D is TRBD1 (5 bases). This receptor was identified in a female donor with Graves disease. This CDR3 is CASSQNGGQFDGYTF. CDR3 DNA sequence: TGCGCCAGCAGCCAAAATGGGGGTCAATTCGATGGCTACACCTTC.